This paragraph covers one TCR beta chain sequence. This record belongs to a study of cytomegalovirus exposure and HLA in healthy donors. PCR primers comprised 60 Vbeta and 13 Jbeta primers. Data came from immunoSEQ multiplex PCR; TCRdb stores just in-frame clones and leaves some out. The repertoire consists of about 160,000 clones, with 75% to 80% occurring once and the leading ten covering approximately 0.89%. This clonotype was sampled from a woman aged 45 to 65 in good health and CMV-seropositive. Sequencing used PBMCs.

The CDR3: CASSPDRPREKLFF. The CDR3 bases are TGTGCCAGTAGTCCGGACAGGCCGAGAGAAAAACTGTTTTTT. The rearrangement joins TRBV19 to TRBJ1-4, with 7 bases fitting TRBD1. There are 14 residues in the CDR3. Germline CDR1 reads LNHDA; CDR2 reads SQIVND (reference sequence). V gave up 5 bases and J gave up 8 bases; unmatched junction bases: 8.